The 9 T cell receptor beta chains in this list originate from one sample, sequenced in a study of blood T cell repertoires in COVID-19 (TCRdb year 2020). The library came from the immunoSEQ multiplex PCR assay. TCRdb holds this immuneACCESS table with in-frame rearrangements only. Some clones are missing; in checked studies, unresolved V genes explain under half, and the rest has no known cause. This sample lists 200,000 or so clones; roughly 87% were detected once. The ten largest clones add up to 1.5% to 2% of the sample. Sequencing was done on a sample of peripheral blood. The receptor source for this set is a middle-aged man with active or convalescent COVID-19.

The V gene is TRBV5-4, the J gene TRBJ2-5; possibly TRBD2 for D (6 bases). Per germline, CDR1 SGHNT and CDR2 YYREEE (reference sequence). Deletions cut 1 base from V and 5 bases from J, with 9 bases between. The CDR3 runs to 13 residues. The CDR3: CASSLIGGETQYF. CDR3 nucleotide sequence: TGTGCCAGCAGCTTGATCGGGGGTGAGACCCAGTACTTC.

This chain joins TRBV7-2 and TRBJ2-1, with 10 bases fitting TRBD1. The CDR3 covers 15 residues. V was pared by 5 bases and J by 5 bases, with 6 bases of the junction left unmatched. Germline V gene lookup returns CDR1 SGHTA and CDR2 FQGNSA. CDR3 sequence: CASSPRQGAHNEQFF. The CDR3 DNA is TGTGCCAGCAGCCCGCGACAGGGGGCCCACAATGAGCAGTTCTTC.

V gene TRBV28 combines with J gene TRBJ2-3, with D tentatively TRBD2 (6 bases). CDR1 is MDHEN, CDR2 SYDVKM, per germline. Trimming stripped 2 bases from V and 1 base from J, with 10 bases between. The CDR3 totals 15 residues. CDR3 coding DNA: TGTGCCAGCAGTTTAAGGGGCGGGGGCACAGATACGCAGTATTTT. Amino acid sequence: CASSLRGGGTDTQYF.

The chain combines TRBV2 with TRBJ1-1; a possible D gene is TRBD1 (5 bases). CDR1 and CDR2 (germline): SNHLY, FYNNEI. Trimming removed 7 bases at V and 4 bases at J, with 22 bases between. The CDR3 loop spans 16 amino acids. This chain's CDR3 is CASIEPGSGGSTEAFF. The CDR3 nucleotides read TGTGCCAGCATCGAACCCGGATCGGGGGGGAGCACTGAAGCTTTCTTT.

J is TRBJ2-4 and V is TRBV27, with D tentatively TRBD2 (5 bases). CDR1 and CDR2 (germline): MNHEY, SMNVEV (reference sequence). The CDR3 covers 15 residues. V lost 1 base, J lost 2 bases, and 9 bases lay in between. CDR3 sequence (DNA): TGTGCCAGCAGTTTATTGAGGGAGACCAAAAACATTCAGTACTTC. It is translated as CASSLLRETKNIQYF.

The rearrangement joins TRBV6-5 to TRBJ2-7; 9 bases are shared with TRBD1. The CDR3 runs 15 residues. Losses at the gene ends were 6 bases for V and 2 bases for J; bases not matched to a gene: 8. Germline assignment: CDR1 MNHEY and CDR2 SVGAGI. The CDR3 loop reads CASRKGQGETYEQYF. CDR3 nucleotides: TGTGCCAGCAGAAAGGGACAGGGCGAAACCTACGAGCAGTACTTC.

V gene TRBV11-1 combines with J gene TRBJ2-1, with D perhaps TRBD1 (5 bases). The CDR3 extends over 14 amino acids. Trimming took off 7 bases at V and 7 bases at J, with 17 bases between the two ends. Germline CDR1 SGHAT, CDR2 FQDESV (reference sequence). CDR3 coding DNA: TGTGCCAGCACCCCACACATCCAGGGAAATGAGCAGTTCTTC. It translates to CASTPHIQGNEQFF.

The rearrangement uses TRBV3-1 (or the pseudogene TRBV3-2) and TRBJ2-7; 7 positions match TRBD2. The CDR3 is 14 residues long. The germline CDR1 and CDR2 sequences are LGHDT and YNNKEL (reference sequence). V shed 1 base, J shed 6 bases, and the junction held 6 bases outside the gene matches. For the CDR3, the DNA is TGTGCCAGCAGCCAAGGGGGGGGATCAAGCGAGCAGTACTTC. Amino acids: CASSQGGGSSEQYF.

J is TRBJ1-1 and V is TRBV10-3, with 9 bases aligning to TRBD1. The V gene end was trimmed by 0 bases and the J gene end by 6 bases; junction bases not matched to a gene: 5. The germline V gene encodes CDR1 ENHRY and CDR2 SYGVKD. This CDR3 has 15 residues. CDR3 amino acids: CAISESGQGLPEAFF. CDR3 coding DNA: TGTGCCATCAGTGAGTCTGGACAGGGGTTGCCTGAAGCTTTCTTT.